A selection of T cell receptor beta chains follows, all from one sample in a study of blood T cell repertoires in COVID-19. Repertoires were generated with immunoSEQ multiplex PCR, while TCRdb's copy carries only in-frame clones and drops some. The sample consists of around 53,000 clones, about 75% of them appearing once. The sequencing sample was made of peripheral blood. Receptors originate from a man aged 50 to 60 with active or convalescent COVID-19. CDR3s include the opening cysteine and the closing phenylalanine or tryptophan. A D gene is named only where the DNA matches it firmly. Size is omitted from some rows. Given values are once, few, many or a class for expanded clones.

TRBV20-1,.,TRBJ1-6,.,CSASFGGPKGLHF,TGCAGTGCTAGTTTCGGGGGGCCGAAGGGCCTCCACTTT
TRBV28,.,TRBJ2-7,.,CASQGYNEQYF,TGTGCCAGCCAGGGGTACAACGAGCAGTACTTC
TRBV18,.,TRBJ2-2,once,CASSPRGDTGELFF,TGTGCCAGCTCACCCAGGGGAGACACCGGGGAGCTGTTTTTT
TRBV14,TRBD1,TRBJ1-2,.,CASSQDLRQGDDYTF,TGTGCCAGCAGCCAAGATCTTAGACAGGGCGATGACTACACCTTC
TRBV11-2,TRBD1,TRBJ1-2,few,CASSLSSGQGYGYTF,TGTGCCAGCAGCTTATCCTCGGGACAGGGGTATGGCTACACCTTC
TRBV5-1,.,TRBJ1-4,.,CASSLGWSGANEKLFF,TGCGCCAGCAGCTTGGGGTGGTCGGGAGCTAATGAAAAACTGTTTTTT
TRBV20-1,TRBD2,TRBJ2-6,.,CSASAGGKRTTEGLRVLTF,TGCAGTGCTAGTGCGGGGGGGAAGAGGACTACCGAAGGGCTTCGCGTCCTGACTTTC
TRBV2,TRBD1,TRBJ2-7,.,CASSEGQGAYEQYF,TGTGCCAGCAGTGAAGGGCAGGGGGCCTACGAGCAGTACTTC
TRBV11-2,.,TRBJ2-5,.,CASSATGETQYF,TGTGCCAGCAGCGCAACCGGGGAGACCCAGTACTTC
TRBV2,TRBD2,TRBJ2-3,.,CASSLTSGTDTQYF,TGTGCCAGCAGTTTGACTAGCGGAACAGATACGCAGTATTTT
TRBV7-2,TRBD1,TRBJ1-1,.,CASSLGQGHSEEAFF,TGTGCCAGCAGCTTGGGACAGGGGCACTCCGAGGAAGCTTTCTTT
TRBV28,.,TRBJ1-5,.,CATQLPTGELVQPQHF,TGTGCCACCCAGTTACCTACGGGGGAGTTAGTTCAGCCCCAGCATTTT
TRBV7-2,TRBD1,TRBJ1-3,.,CASSGTGGGNTIYF,TGTGCCAGCAGCGGGACAGGAGGGGGAAACACCATATATTTT
TRBV9,.,TRBJ2-7,.,CASSVSRASHEQYF,TGTGCCAGCAGCGTTAGCAGGGCGAGTCACGAGCAGTACTTC
TRBV4-2,TRBD1,TRBJ1-1,.,CASSQDRTGESTEAFF,TGTGCCAGCAGCCAAGATAGGACAGGGGAAAGCACTGAAGCTTTCTTT
TRBV19,.,TRBJ1-5,.,CASRTAGTNQPQHF,TGTGCCAGTAGAACAGCAGGCACCAATCAGCCCCAGCATTTT
TRBV3-1/TRBV3-2,.,TRBJ1-3,.,CASSQGRVSSGNTIYF,TGTGCCAGCAGCCAAGGTCGGGTGTCTTCTGGAAACACCATATATTTT
TRBV2,.,TRBJ1-2,.,CASSEGQGGIYGYTF,TGTGCCAGCAGTGAAGGGCAGGGTGGTATCTATGGCTACACCTTC
TRBV5-8,.,TRBJ1-4,.,CASSLARAINEKLFF,TGTGCCAGCAGCTTGGCCAGGGCAATTAATGAAAAACTGTTTTTT
TRBV12-3/TRBV12-4,.,TRBJ1-2,.,CASSFGHLYTF,TGTGCCAGCAGTTTTGGCCACCTCTACACCTTC
TRBV19,.,TRBJ1-4,.,CASSIPGVGEKLFF,TGTGCCAGTAGTATCCCGGGAGTAGGAGAAAAACTGTTTTTT
TRBV27,TRBD2,TRBJ2-2,.,CASSSTSGGLNTGELFF,TGTGCCAGCAGTTCGACTAGCGGGGGGTTGAACACCGGGGAGCTGTTTTTT
TRBV4-1,TRBD1,TRBJ2-2,.,CASSQAGQGMGTGELFF,TGCGCCAGCAGCCAAGCCGGACAGGGAATGGGCACCGGGGAGCTGTTTTTT
TRBV5-8,.,TRBJ1-1,.,CASSLALVAFF,TGTGCCAGCAGCTTGGCCCTAGTCGCTTTCTTT
TRBV5-1,TRBD1,TRBJ1-2,.,CASSFQGAGDGYTF,TGCGCCAGCAGCTTCCAGGGGGCAGGAGATGGCTACACCTTC
TRBV16,TRBD1,TRBJ1-2,.,CASSPGGLANYGYTF,TGTGCCAGCAGTCCAGGGGGCCTAGCTAACTATGGCTACACCTTC
TRBV15,.,TRBJ1-6,.,CATSRDKYSPGSPLHF,TGTGCCACCAGCAGAGATAAGTACAGCCCTGGTTCACCCCTCCACTTT
TRBV12-5,.,TRBJ2-1,.,CASGQSPDYNEQFF,TGTGCTAGTGGTCAAAGCCCCGATTACAATGAGCAGTTCTTC
TRBV9,TRBD1,TRBJ1-6,.,CASSVTGEESPLHF,TGTGCCAGCAGCGTGACAGGGGAAGAGTCACCCCTCCACTTT
TRBV27,.,TRBJ1-6,.,CASSAGLSSYNSPLHF,TGTGCCAGCAGTGCGGGCCTTAGCTCCTATAATTCACCCCTCCACTTT
TRBV4-2,TRBD2,TRBJ2-2,.,CASSRNAGTSVATGELFF,TGTGCCAGCAGCCGAAATGCCGGGACTAGCGTCGCCACCGGGGAGCTGTTTTTT
TRBV29-1,TRBD1,TRBJ1-1,few,CSALRDRGSFSTSDTEAFF,TGCAGCGCCCTCCGGGACAGGGGATCTTTCTCGACCTCCGACACTGAAGCTTTCTTT
TRBV10-2,.,TRBJ1-2,.,CASTQRGSGYTF,TGCGCCAGCACTCAGAGAGGGTCGGGCTACACCTTC
TRBV5-1,TRBD2,TRBJ2-1,once,CASSSTGLAGRDEQFF,TGCGCCAGCAGCTCCACGGGACTAGCGGGGAGGGATGAGCAGTTCTTC
TRBV7-9,.,TRBJ1-4,.,CASRPTGTVTNEKLFF,TGTGCCAGCAGGCCTACAGGGACCGTCACTAATGAAAAACTGTTTTTT
TRBV11-2,TRBD1,TRBJ1-4,.,CASSLGQGTAEKLFF,TGTGCCAGCAGCTTAGGACAGGGCACGGCGGAAAAACTGTTTTTT
TRBV20-1,.,TRBJ1-4,.,CSASAGTNEKLFF,TGCAGTGCTAGTGCAGGAACTAATGAAAAACTGTTTTTT
TRBV9,TRBD2,TRBJ2-7,.,CASSVGGGGAYEQYF,TGTGCCAGCAGCGTAGGAGGCGGGGGGGCCTACGAGCAGTACTTC
TRBV10-1,TRBD2,TRBJ2-7,few,CASSESLAGGLHEQYF,TGCGCCAGCAGTGAGTCTCTAGCGGGAGGGCTCCACGAGCAGTACTTC
TRBV9,.,TRBJ2-5,.,CASSQQASQETQYF,TGTGCCAGCAGCCAACAGGCTTCCCAAGAGACCCAGTACTTC
TRBV4-1,.,TRBJ1-2,.,CASSQGPFWGYTF,TGCGCCAGCAGCCAAGGGCCTTTTTGGGGCTACACCTTC
TRBV7-3,TRBD1,TRBJ2-7,.,CARVNRDREFEQYF,TGTGCCAGGGTGAACCGGGACAGGGAATTCGAGCAGTACTTC
TRBV7-9,.,TRBJ2-1,.,CASSFDLGLLHNEQFF,TGTGCCAGCAGCTTCGACCTGGGACTCTTACACAATGAGCAGTTCTTC
TRBV7-2,TRBD1,TRBJ2-5,.,CASSSVDRGAGETQYF,TGTGCCAGCAGCTCTGTGGACAGGGGTGCCGGGGAGACCCAGTACTTC
TRBV5-1,TRBD1,TRBJ1-1,.,CASSHPPGQRNTEAFF,TGCGCCAGCAGCCACCCACCGGGACAGCGGAACACTGAAGCTTTCTTT
TRBV27,.,TRBJ1-4,.,CASSPPSLPLSEKLFF,TGTGCCAGCAGTCCACCAAGCCTCCCACTTTCTGAAAAACTGTTTTTT
TRBV9,.,TRBJ2-7,few,CASSSAYEQYF,TGTGCCAGCAGCTCCGCCTACGAGCAGTACTTC
TRBV2,.,TRBJ2-7,few,CASSEEVRGEQYF,TGTGCCAGCAGTGAAGAAGTAAGGGGCGAGCAGTACTTC
TRBV18,.,TRBJ2-5,.,CASSTGGETQYF,TGTGCCAGTTCGACAGGCGGAGAGACCCAGTACTTC
TRBV30,.,TRBJ1-1,.,CASARARTEAFF,TGTGCCTCTGCGAGAGCAAGAACTGAAGCTTTCTTT
TRBV12-2,.,TRBJ2-5,.,CASRPPRTAPPQLAGRLGGETQYF,TGTGCAAGTCGGCCCCCTCGGACTGCCCCCCCCCAACTAGCGGGGCGTCTCGGTGGAGAGACCCAGTACTTC
TRBV5-4,.,TRBJ2-2,.,CASSSGAWNTGELFF,TGTGCCAGCAGCTCAGGGGCTTGGAACACCGGGGAGCTGTTTTTT
TRBV5-1,TRBD1,TRBJ2-5,few,CASSSSNDRGETQYF,TGCGCCAGCAGCTCCTCTAATGACAGGGGTGAGACCCAGTACTTC
TRBV7-8,.,TRBJ2-1,.,CASSHRYEQFF,TGTGCCAGCAGCCATAGATATGAGCAGTTCTTC
TRBV7-8,.,TRBJ2-3,.,CASSFYGLSTDTQYF,TGTGCCAGCAGCTTTTACGGACTTAGCACAGATACGCAGTATTTT
TRBV2,TRBD2,TRBJ2-3,.,CASSRRASGSQDTQYF,TGTGCCAGCAGTCGGCGGGCTAGCGGGAGTCAAGATACGCAGTATTTT
TRBV7-2,.,TRBJ2-5,.,CASSLRGIETQYF,TGTGCCAGCAGCTTACGGGGGATCGAGACCCAGTACTTC
TRBV6-1,.,TRBJ2-7,once,CASSEGPTTGLTGYEQYF,TGTGCCAGCAGTGAAGGACCAACGACAGGACTTACGGGATACGAGCAGTACTTC
TRBV7-2,TRBD1,TRBJ1-2,once,CASSPGTGRGYTF,TGTGCCAGCAGCCCAGGGACAGGGCGAGGCTACACCTTC